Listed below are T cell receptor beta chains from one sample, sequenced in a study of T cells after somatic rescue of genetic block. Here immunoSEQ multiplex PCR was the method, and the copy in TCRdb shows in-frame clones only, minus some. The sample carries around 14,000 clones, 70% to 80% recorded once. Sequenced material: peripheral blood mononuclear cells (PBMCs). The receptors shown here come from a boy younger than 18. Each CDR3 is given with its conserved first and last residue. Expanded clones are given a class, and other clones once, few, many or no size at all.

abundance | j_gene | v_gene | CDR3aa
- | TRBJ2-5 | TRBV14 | CASSFGQSRETQYF
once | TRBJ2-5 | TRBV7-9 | CASSLARHQETQYF
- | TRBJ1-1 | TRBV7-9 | CASSLDASEAFF
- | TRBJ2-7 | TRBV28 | CASSFRPGGVFEQYF
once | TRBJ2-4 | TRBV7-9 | CASSPLGAAGNIQYF
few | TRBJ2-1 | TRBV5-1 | CASSHRVGGGLVDEQFF
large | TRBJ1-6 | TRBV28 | CASSAGNSPLHF
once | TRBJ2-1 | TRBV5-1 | CASRYLGGLAAHNEQFF
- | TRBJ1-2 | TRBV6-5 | CASSYSIARTLGYTF
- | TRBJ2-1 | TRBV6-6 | CASSSRPARDNEQFF
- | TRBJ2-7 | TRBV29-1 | CSVEDWTGGSYEQYF
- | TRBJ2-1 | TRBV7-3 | CASSSSGGASYNEQFF
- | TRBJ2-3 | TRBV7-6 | CASSLAGGTDTQYF
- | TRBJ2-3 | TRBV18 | CASSPKQATDTQYF
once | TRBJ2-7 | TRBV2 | CASSEEALYEQYF
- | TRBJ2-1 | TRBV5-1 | CASRPTIDNEQFF
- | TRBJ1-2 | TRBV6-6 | CASSSMGGRYGYTF
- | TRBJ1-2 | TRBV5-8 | CASSLYDSSNYGYTF
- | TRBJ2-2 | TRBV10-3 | CAIMARQVTNTGELFF
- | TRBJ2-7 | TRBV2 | CASRDRAYEQYF
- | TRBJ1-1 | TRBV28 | CASSRGLGSTEAFF
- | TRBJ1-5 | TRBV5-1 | CASSLGPNSDYSNQPQHF
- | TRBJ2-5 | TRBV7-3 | CASSFTSVETQYF
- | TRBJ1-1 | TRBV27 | CASSLLNSRSTEAFF